The clone carrying this T cell receptor (beta chain) was seen more than once but under ten times. Antigen unknown. The data originate from a study of cytotoxic CD8 clonotypes in ibrutinib-treated CLL. For the study at large: Around 25 partial and 2 complete responses; at median approximately 68 months, roughly 14 remitted, about twelve progressed.

Study outcomes and limitations: Among the clonotypes, public ones were uncommon and contracted or held stable on treatment. Upon ibrutinib response clonality rose, and upon progression it fell back toward baseline. Sampling times differed between sustained-remission and progressing patients.

Sequencing used immunoSEQ multiplex PCR; TCRdb keeps in-frame clones, though not all of them. This table holds 250,000 or so clones, under 75% found once. CDR1 is SEHNR, CDR2 FQNEAQ, per germline (reference sequence). The CDR3 has 19 amino acids. J gave up 1 base and V 4 bases, and 18 bases lay outside the gene matches. The material was PBMCs, obtained after 24 months of ibrutinib treatment. This chain connects TRBV7-9 to TRBJ2-7; 8 bases line up with TRBD2. This clonotype was sampled from a human donor with chronic lymphocytic leukemia. The CDR3 sequence: CASSSAWDTRLAWSYEQYF. In DNA form, the CDR3 reads TGTGCCAGCAGCTCTGCTTGGGACACCAGACTAGCGTGGTCCTACGAGCAGTACTTC.